This is a list of T cell receptor beta chains from one sample in a study of T cells after posttransplantation cyclophosphamide. TCRdb's table, derived via immunoSEQ multiplex PCR, lists solely in-frame clones and lacks some. This sample comprises about 24,000 clones, none seen once only. The sequencing sample was made of PBMCs. The receptors were sampled from a woman aged 55-70 years in good health, CMV-negative, and a related stem cell transplant donor. Each CDR3 is given with its conserved first and last residue. D genes are given only for firm matches. Where a row states a size, it is once, few, many or the class of an expanded clone; other rows omit it.

D	V	J	size	DNA	CDR3
-	TRBV27	TRBJ2-1	many	TGTGCCAGCAGTCGGGGATCCTACAATGAGCAGTTCTTC	CASSRGSYNEQFF
-	TRBV5-1	TRBJ2-5	-	TGCGCCAGCAGCTCGGGGGACTTCCAAGAGACCCAGTACTTC	CASSSGDFQETQYF
TRBD1	TRBV5-3	TRBJ1-5	many	TGTGCCAGAAGCTTTATAGACAGGGGGCGATTTTGCAATCAGCCCCAGCATTTT	CARSFIDRGRFCNQPQHF
TRBD1	TRBV7-3	TRBJ2-3	many	TGTGCCAGCAGCAAGACAGGGTCTCGCACAGATACGCAGTATTTT	CASSKTGSRTDTQYF
-	TRBV5-6	TRBJ2-5	many	TGTGCCAGCAGCTTGGATGTCGGGACCCAGTACTTC	CASSLDVGTQYF
-	TRBV27	TRBJ1-6	many	TGTGCCACTTCCGGGGGGGGTTATAATTCACCCCTCCACTTT	CATSGGGYNSPLHF
TRBD1	TRBV19	TRBJ1-1	many	TGTGCCACCACCCCCTCTAGGGGGCGTCTGAACACTGAAGCTTTCTTT	CATTPSRGRLNTEAFF
-	TRBV27	TRBJ2-5	few	TGTGCCAGCAGTTTTGGGCCGTCGGCCGTGGCCCAGTACTTC	CASSFGPSAVAQYF
TRBD2	TRBV2	TRBJ2-3	few	TGTGCCAGCAGCGGGGGGGCCTCTAGCACAGATACGCAGTATTTT	CASSGGASSTDTQYF
-	TRBV7-9	TRBJ1-5	many	TGTGCCAGCAGCTTAGCTTCGGGGGGCCTACTAGGACGTCAGCCCCAGCATTTT	CASSLASGGLLGRQPQHF
TRBD1	TRBV28	TRBJ1-6	-	TGTGCCAGCAGTTTGACAGGGGTTGATAATTCACCCCTCCACTTT	CASSLTGVDNSPLHF
TRBD2	TRBV6-1	TRBJ2-2	many	TGTGCCAGCGGGGGGGTTCGCGACACCGGGGAGCTGTTTTTT	CASGGVRDTGELFF
-	TRBV4-2	TRBJ1-2	-	TGTGCCAGCAGCCCAGCTTTGGAGGGGCACTATGGCTACACCTTC	CASSPALEGHYGYTF
-	TRBV7-9	TRBJ1-1	few	TGTGCCAGCAGTTCGGGACAAGCGAACACTGAAGCTTTCTTT	CASSSGQANTEAFF
-	TRBV28	TRBJ1-5	many	TGTGCCAGCAATCTACAGGGAGCATTCAATCAGCCCCAGCATTTT	CASNLQGAFNQPQHF
TRBD1	TRBV28	TRBJ1-5	many	TGTGCCAGCAGCGAGCTTACAGGGGTAGATCAGCCCCAGCATTTT	CASSELTGVDQPQHF
TRBD2	TRBV4-3	TRBJ2-3	-	TGCGCCAGCAGCCAAGCGACTAGCGGGGCAGATACGCAGTATTTT	CASSQATSGADTQYF
TRBD1	TRBV5-4	TRBJ2-2	many	TGTGCCAGCAGCTTGGCGGGGACAGCGAACACCGGGGAGCTGTTTTTT	CASSLAGTANTGELFF
-	TRBV6-5	TRBJ2-5	few	TGTGCCAGCAGTCCCAACCCGGGACTCCAAGAGACCCAGTACTTC	CASSPNPGLQETQYF
TRBD1	TRBV7-6	TRBJ1-1	many	TGTGCCAGCAGCCCCCTGACAGGGGGAGGAACTGAAGCTTTCTTT	CASSPLTGGGTEAFF
TRBD1	TRBV20-1	TRBJ2-3	few	TGCAGTGCTAGAACAGGGGGCGCGCAGTATTTT	CSARTGGAQYF
TRBD2	TRBV30	TRBJ2-7	many	TGTGCCATAACCGGGACTAGCGGGAGTGCCTACGAGCAGTACTTC	CAITGTSGSAYEQYF
-	TRBV5-1	TRBJ2-7	few	TGCGCCAGCAGCTTGGTCGTGGGAGCCTACGAGCAGTACTTC	CASSLVVGAYEQYF
-	TRBV18	TRBJ2-6	few	TGTGCCAGCTCACAGAGCTCTGGGGCCAACGTCCTGACTTTC	CASSQSSGANVLTF
-	TRBV28	TRBJ2-2	-	TGTGCCAGCAAGCTCTCAGGGTTGGCCGGGGAGCTGTTTTTT	CASKLSGLAGELFF
-	TRBV27	TRBJ1-5	many	TGTGCCAGCAGTTCCCGAGGACAGTTCAATCAGCCCCAGCATTTT	CASSSRGQFNQPQHF